These T cell receptor beta chains were read from a single sample in a study of cytomegalovirus exposure and HLA in healthy donors. Clones were read by immunoSEQ multiplex PCR, and TCRdb kept only the in-frame ones, dropping some. The repertoire has around 63,000 clones, approximately 79% of them found once; the top ten carry nearly 3%. Specimen: PBMCs. The receptors originated from a woman in her twenties or thirties in good health and CMV-seronegative. Each CDR3 is given with its conserved first and last residue. D genes are given only for firm matches. Where a row states a size, it is once, few, many or the class of an expanded clone; other rows omit it.

abundance	len	d_gene	j_gene	v_gene	CDR3nt	CDR3aa
.	14	.	TRBJ1-1	TRBV5-1	TGCGCCAGCAGCAAGGACAGCACGAACACTGAAGCTTTCTTT	CASSKDSTNTEAFF
.	13	.	TRBJ2-1	TRBV19	TGTGCCAGTAAGGAGGGGGGGCAGGGTGAGCAGTTCTTC	CASKEGGQGEQFF
.	17	.	TRBJ2-5	TRBV11-3	TGTGCCAGCAGTCGCAAGGGTGGGAACGGGAGACGGGAGACCCAGTACTTC	CASSRKGGNGRRETQYF
few	15	TRBD2	TRBJ2-3	TRBV9	TGTGCCAGCAGCGTAACTAGCGGACATACAGATACGCAGTATTTT	CASSVTSGHTDTQYF
once	14	TRBD1	TRBJ1-1	TRBV5-1	TGCGCCAGCAGCTTGGGACAGGGGACCACTGAAGCTTTCTTT	CASSLGQGTTEAFF
.	19	TRBD2	TRBJ2-1	TRBV7-2	TGTGCCAGCAGCTTAGGTACGGCTAGCGGGGGCCCCATCTACAATGAGCAGTTCTTC	CASSLGTASGGPIYNEQFF
few	14	.	TRBJ1-2	TRBV13	TGTGCCAGCAGCTTAGAGGCGGAAGACTATGGCTACACCTTC	CASSLEAEDYGYTF
.	12	.	TRBJ1-1	TRBV9	TGTGCCAGCAGCGTAGCATCGGGTGAAGCTTTCTTT	CASSVASGEAFF
once	15	.	TRBJ1-5	TRBV19	TGTGCCAGTAGTATAGTCGGCACCGGGAGGCAGCCCCAGCATTTT	CASSIVGTGRQPQHF
.	14	.	TRBJ1-1	TRBV2	TGTGCCAGCAGTGAACAGGGAATGAACACTGAAGCTTTCTTT	CASSEQGMNTEAFF
.	17	TRBD2	TRBJ2-5	TRBV9	TGTGCCAGCAGCGTAGGGGGTAGCGGGGGGGCCGGGGAGACCCAGTACTTC	CASSVGGSGGAGETQYF
.	17	.	TRBJ2-3	TRBV18	TGTGCCAGCTCACCCGTGAGGACGGGAGTGGGCACAGATACGCAGTATTTT	CASSPVRTGVGTDTQYF
.	15	TRBD1	TRBJ2-1	TRBV10-3	TGTGCCATCAGCACCGGGACAGGGATAGAAAATGAGCAGTTCTTC	CAISTGTGIENEQFF
once	14	TRBD1	TRBJ2-7	TRBV5-1	TGCGCCAGCAGCTTGGAACAGGGGGCCTACGAGCAGTACTTC	CASSLEQGAYEQYF
.	16	TRBD1	TRBJ1-5	TRBV30	TGTGCCTGGAGTCCCCCGACAGGGGGGGTCGGCCAGCCCCAGCATTTT	CAWSPPTGGVGQPQHF
.	16	TRBD2	TRBJ2-1	TRBV13	TGTGCCAGCAGCTTAGTATCACTAGCGGGTTTCAATGAGCAGTTCTTC	CASSLVSLAGFNEQFF
.	15	TRBD1	TRBJ1-2	TRBV5-4	TGTGCCAGCAGCGCGGGACAGACACCTAACTATGGCTACACCTTC	CASSAGQTPNYGYTF
.	13	.	TRBJ1-5	TRBV19	TGTGCCAGTAGTACTTCTCTTGATCAGCCCCAGCATTTT	CASSTSLDQPQHF
.	11	.	TRBJ2-7	TRBV6-5	TGTGCCAGCAGTCGAAGGGGCGAGCAGTACTTC	CASSRRGEQYF
.	14	TRBD1	TRBJ2-3	TRBV6-5	TGTGCCAGCAGCCGCGGACAGGTCACAGATACGCAGTATTTT	CASSRGQVTDTQYF
.	13	.	TRBJ1-2	TRBV7-2	TGTGCCAGCAGTTCCCTTCCTAACTATGGCTACACCTTC	CASSSLPNYGYTF
.	13	TRBD1	TRBJ1-1	TRBV18	TGTGCCAGCTCTCCCGGACAGGGAGGTGAAGCTTTCTTT	CASSPGQGGEAFF
.	12	TRBD1	TRBJ2-1	TRBV6-1	TGTGCCTCATGGGACAGGCCCAATGAGCAGTTCTTC	CASWDRPNEQFF
.	15	.	TRBJ1-2	TRBV5-5	TGTGCCAGCAGCTTGGAGGGACTCCCTAACTATGGCTACACCTTC	CASSLEGLPNYGYTF
few	15	.	TRBJ1-1	TRBV5-1	TGCGCCAGCAGCTTTTCGCAGGGCCCCCACACTGAAGCTTTCTTT	CASSFSQGPHTEAFF
.	14	.	TRBJ1-2	TRBV30	TGTGCCCTGTCAGAGGGAGGAGTGTTGTATGGCTACACCTTC	CALSEGGVLYGYTF
.	15	.	TRBJ2-1	TRBV19	TGTGCCAGTAGTATTCAGCAGGGCCCCTACAATGAGCAGTTCTTC	CASSIQQGPYNEQFF
.	13	TRBD1	TRBJ2-5	TRBV5-6	TGTGCCAGCAGCGGGGACAGGCAAGAGACCCAGTACTTC	CASSGDRQETQYF
.	12	TRBD1	TRBJ1-1	TRBV6-4	TGTGCCAGCAGTGGACAGGGGGGGGAAGCTTTCTTT	CASSGQGGEAFF
once	13	TRBD1	TRBJ2-3	TRBV7-2	TGTGCCAGCAGGGGACAGGGCACAGATACGCAGTATTTT	CASRGQGTDTQYF
.	18	TRBD2	TRBJ2-1	TRBV18	TGTGCCAGCTCACCCGACGCTAGCGGGGGCCCTACGTACAATGAGCAGTTCTTC	CASSPDASGGPTYNEQFF
.	14	TRBD1	TRBJ2-7	TRBV9	TGTGCCAGCAGCGTCGAGACAGGGACCTACGAGCAGTACTTC	CASSVETGTYEQYF
.	15	.	TRBJ2-1	TRBV19	TGTGCCAGTAGCCCGGGACACCGGTCCAACAATGAGCAGTTCTTC	CASSPGHRSNNEQFF
.	16	.	TRBJ1-5	TRBV30	TGTGCCTGGCAACCCCAGGGGATACCTAGCAATCAGCCCCAGCATTTT	CAWQPQGIPSNQPQHF
.	11	.	TRBJ2-1	TRBV5-4	TGTGCCAGCAGCGCGATCAATGAGCAGTTCTTC	CASSAINEQFF
.	14	.	TRBJ2-7	TRBV14	TGTGCCAGCAGCCAAGGGTTGACATCCTACGAGCAGTACTTC	CASSQGLTSYEQYF
.	15	.	TRBJ1-5	TRBV4-1	TGCGCCAGCAGCCAAGTTGAAAGAAGGGGTCAGCCCCAGCATTTT	CASSQVERRGQPQHF
.	14	TRBD1	TRBJ2-7	TRBV13	TGTGCCAGCAGCTTAGGGGCAGGGGGCGGCGAGCAGTACTTC	CASSLGAGGGEQYF
once	14	TRBD2	TRBJ2-7	TRBV2	TGTGCCAGCAGTGAATTTAGCGGGGCGTACGAGCAGTACTTC	CASSEFSGAYEQYF